This section outlines one TCR beta chain sequence together with its context. The data belong to a study of blood T cell repertoires in COVID-19. TCRdb's table, derived via immunoSEQ multiplex PCR, lists solely in-frame clones and lacks some. The sample consists of around 300,000 clones, roughly 89% of them appearing once. Between the trimmed V and J ends, which lost 1 base and 4 bases, there was a span of 11 bases. Germline V lookup: CDR1 SGHAT, CDR2 FQNNGV. The CDR3 spans 16 residues. V gene TRBV11-2 combines with J gene TRBJ2-6, with D maybe TRBD1 (6 bases). The TCR was taken from a woman in her thirties or forties who had recovered from COVID-19. Sequenced: peripheral blood. Written as DNA, the CDR3 is TGTGCCAGCAGCTTAGCGGCAGGGGCAGGGGCCAACGTCCTGACTTTC. This sequence encodes CASSLAAGAGANVLTF.